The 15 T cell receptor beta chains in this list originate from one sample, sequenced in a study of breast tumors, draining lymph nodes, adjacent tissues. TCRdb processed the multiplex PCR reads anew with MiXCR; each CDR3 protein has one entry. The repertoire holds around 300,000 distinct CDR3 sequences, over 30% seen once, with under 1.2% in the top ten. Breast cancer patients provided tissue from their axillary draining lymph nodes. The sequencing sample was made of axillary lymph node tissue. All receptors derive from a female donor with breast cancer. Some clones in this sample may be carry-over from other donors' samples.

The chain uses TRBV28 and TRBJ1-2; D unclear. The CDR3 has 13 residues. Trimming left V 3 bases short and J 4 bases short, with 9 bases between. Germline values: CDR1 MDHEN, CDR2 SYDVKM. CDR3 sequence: CASSFGRTYGYTF. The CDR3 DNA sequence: TGTGCCAGCAGTTTTGGCAGGACCTATGGCTACACCTTC.

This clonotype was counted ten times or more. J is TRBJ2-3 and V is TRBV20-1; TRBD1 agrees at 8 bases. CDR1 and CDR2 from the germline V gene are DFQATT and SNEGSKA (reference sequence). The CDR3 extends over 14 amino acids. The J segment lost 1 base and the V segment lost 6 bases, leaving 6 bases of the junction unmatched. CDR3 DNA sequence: TGCAGTGCCATGACAGGGGTCGGCACAGATACGCAGTATTTT. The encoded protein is CSAMTGVGTDTQYF.

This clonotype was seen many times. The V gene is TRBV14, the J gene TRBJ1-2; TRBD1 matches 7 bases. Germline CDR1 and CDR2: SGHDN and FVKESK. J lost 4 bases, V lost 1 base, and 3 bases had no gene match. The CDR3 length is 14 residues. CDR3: CASSQGGTVYGYTF. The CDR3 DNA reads TGTGCCAGCAGCCAAGGAGGGACAGTCTATGGCTACACCTTC.

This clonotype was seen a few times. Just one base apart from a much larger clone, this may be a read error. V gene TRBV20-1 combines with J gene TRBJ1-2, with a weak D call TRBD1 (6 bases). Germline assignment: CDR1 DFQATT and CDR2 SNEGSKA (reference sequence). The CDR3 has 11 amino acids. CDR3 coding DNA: TGCAGTGCTAGAAGGACCCGACAGGACCCCTTC. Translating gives CSARRTRQDPF.

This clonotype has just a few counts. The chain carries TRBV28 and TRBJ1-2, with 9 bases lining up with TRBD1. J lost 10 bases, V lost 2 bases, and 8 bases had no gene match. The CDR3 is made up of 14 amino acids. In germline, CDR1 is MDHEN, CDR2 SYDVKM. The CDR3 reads CASSLRDRDLHYTF. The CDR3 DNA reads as TGTGCCAGCAGTTTACGGGACAGGGACTTACACTACACCTTC.

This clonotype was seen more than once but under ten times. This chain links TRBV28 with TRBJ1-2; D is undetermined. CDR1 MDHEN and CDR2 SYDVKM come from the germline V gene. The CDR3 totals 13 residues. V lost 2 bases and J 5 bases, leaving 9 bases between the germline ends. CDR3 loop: CASSLAALYGYTF. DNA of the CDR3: TGTGCCAGCAGTTTAGCGGCGCTATATGGCTACACCTTC.

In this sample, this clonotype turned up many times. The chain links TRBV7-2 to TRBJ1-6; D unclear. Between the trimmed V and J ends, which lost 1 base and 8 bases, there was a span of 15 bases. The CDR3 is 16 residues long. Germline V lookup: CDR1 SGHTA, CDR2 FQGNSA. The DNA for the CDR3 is TGTGCCAGCAGCTTAGTAGGTGCAGGCACTCATTCACCCCTCCACTTT. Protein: CASSLVGAGTHSPLHF. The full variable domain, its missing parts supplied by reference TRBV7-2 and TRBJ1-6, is GAGVSQSPSNKVTEKGKDVELRCDPISGHTALYWYRQSLGQGLEFLIYFQGNSAPDKSGLPSDRFSAERTGGSVSTLTIQRTQQEDSAVYLCASSLVGAGTHSPLHFGNGTRLTVT.

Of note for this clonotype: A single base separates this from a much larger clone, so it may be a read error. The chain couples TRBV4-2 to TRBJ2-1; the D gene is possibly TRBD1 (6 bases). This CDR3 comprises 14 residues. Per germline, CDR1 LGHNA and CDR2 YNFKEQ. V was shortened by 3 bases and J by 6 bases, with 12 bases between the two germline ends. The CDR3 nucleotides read TGTGCCAGCAGCCACGTGGACAGCTCCAATGAGCAGTTCTTC. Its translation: CASSHVDSSNEQFF.

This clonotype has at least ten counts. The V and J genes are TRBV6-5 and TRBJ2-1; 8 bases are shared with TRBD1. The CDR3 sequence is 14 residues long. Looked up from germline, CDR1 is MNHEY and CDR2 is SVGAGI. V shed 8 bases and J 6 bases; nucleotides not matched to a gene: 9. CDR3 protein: CASGLNGQGNEQFF. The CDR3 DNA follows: TGTGCCAGCGGACTTAATGGACAGGGCAATGAGCAGTTCTTC.

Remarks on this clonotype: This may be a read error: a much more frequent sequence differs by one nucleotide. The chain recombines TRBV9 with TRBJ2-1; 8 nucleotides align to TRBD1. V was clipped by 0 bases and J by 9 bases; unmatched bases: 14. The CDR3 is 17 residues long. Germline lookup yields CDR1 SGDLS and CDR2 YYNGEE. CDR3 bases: TGTGCCAGCAGCGTAGGACTCCTCCCGGGACAGGAAACTGAGCAGTTCTTC. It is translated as CASSVGLLPGQETEQFF. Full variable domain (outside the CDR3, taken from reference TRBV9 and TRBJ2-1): DSGVTQTPKHLITATGQRVTLRCSPRSGDLSVYWYQQSLDQGLQFLIQYYNGEERAKGNILERFSAQQFPDLHSELNLSSLELGDSALYFCASSVGLLPGQETEQFFGPGTRLTVL.

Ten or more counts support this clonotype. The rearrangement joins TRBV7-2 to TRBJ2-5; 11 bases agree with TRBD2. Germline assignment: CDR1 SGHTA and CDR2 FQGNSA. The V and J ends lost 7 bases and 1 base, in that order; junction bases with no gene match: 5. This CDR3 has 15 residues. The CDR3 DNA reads TGTGCCAGCACCCTACTAGCGGGAGCCCAAGAGACCCAGTACTTC. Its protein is CASTLLAGAQETQYF.

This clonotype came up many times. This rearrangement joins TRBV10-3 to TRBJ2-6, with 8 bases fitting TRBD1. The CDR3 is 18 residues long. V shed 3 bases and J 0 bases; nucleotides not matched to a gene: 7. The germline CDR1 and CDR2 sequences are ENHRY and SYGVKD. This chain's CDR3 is CAISDPGQADSGANVLTF. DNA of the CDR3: TGTGCCATCAGTGATCCGGGACAGGCCGACTCTGGGGCCAACGTCCTGACTTTC.

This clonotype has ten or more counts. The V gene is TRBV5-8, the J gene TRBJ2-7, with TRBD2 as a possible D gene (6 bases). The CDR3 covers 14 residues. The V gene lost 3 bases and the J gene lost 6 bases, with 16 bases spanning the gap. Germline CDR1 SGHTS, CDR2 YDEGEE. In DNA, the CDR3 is TGTGCCAGCAGCTACACCGGGACTTCAGCCGAGCAGTACTTC. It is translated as CASSYTGTSAEQYF.

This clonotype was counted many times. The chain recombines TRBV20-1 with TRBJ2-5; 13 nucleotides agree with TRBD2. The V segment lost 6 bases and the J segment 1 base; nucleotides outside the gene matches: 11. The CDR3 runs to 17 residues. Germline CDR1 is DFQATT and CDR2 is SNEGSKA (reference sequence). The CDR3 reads CSATPGLAGRFQETQYF. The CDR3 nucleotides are TGCAGTGCCACACCGGGACTAGCGGGACGTTTCCAAGAGACCCAGTACTTC.

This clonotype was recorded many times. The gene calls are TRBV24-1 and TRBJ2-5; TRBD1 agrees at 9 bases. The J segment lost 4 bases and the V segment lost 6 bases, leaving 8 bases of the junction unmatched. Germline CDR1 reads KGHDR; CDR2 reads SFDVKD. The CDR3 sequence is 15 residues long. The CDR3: CATSPGTGFRETQYF. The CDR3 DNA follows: TGTGCCACCAGTCCCGGGACAGGGTTCCGAGAGACCCAGTACTTC.